Below, 6 T cell receptor beta chains from the same sample are listed, as sequenced in a study of synovial regulatory T cells in juvenile arthritis. Assay: immunoSEQ multiplex PCR; the TCRdb copy retains only in-frame clones and omits some. The sample totals approximately 9,500 clones. The specimen was Treg cells from blood. Subset defined: remaining (HLA-DR-negative) circulating blood Treg cells. These receptors were collected from a donor between 2 and 35 years old with juvenile idiopathic arthritis.

This chain joins TRBV7-3 and TRBJ2-2; the D gene TCRdb calls, TRBD1, cannot be checked with no DNA. This CDR3 contains 16 residues. This entry has no DNA. The germline V gene encodes CDR1 SGHTA and CDR2 FQGTGA. CDR3 in amino acids: CASSSETGRVTGELFF.

This chain links TRBV5-4 with TRBJ1-6. Germline values: CDR1 SGHNT, CDR2 YYREEE (reference sequence). The CDR3 length is 14 residues. No nucleotide data were recorded. The CDR3: CASSLFGWDSPLHF.

V usage is TRBV7-3 and J usage is TRBJ2-5; TCRdb's assignment of TRBD2 cannot be checked, as there is no DNA. Germline V lookup: CDR1 SGHTA, CDR2 FQGTGA. There are 14 residues in the CDR3. No DNA is given. CDR3 in amino acids: CASSRLAGVETQYF.

The rearrangement joins TRBV30 to TRBJ1-4. Germline V gene sequence: CDR1 GTSNPN, CDR2 SVGIG (reference sequence). The CDR3 length is 14 residues. No DNA sequence was recorded. This CDR3 is CAWSRGLVNEKLFF.

The CDR3 sequence is CATSRDLDRFYNEQFF. The gene calls are TRBV15 and TRBJ2-1; checking the TCRdb D call of TRBD1 is not possible without DNA. Per the germline V gene, CDR1 is LNHNV and CDR2 is YYDKDF (reference sequence). The CDR3 consists of 16 residues. DNA is not on record.

This sequence joins TRBV5-1 and TRBJ2-5; TCRdb calls TRBD2, which cannot be checked without DNA. The CDR3 length is 15 residues. No nucleotide data were recorded. The germline V gene has CDR1 SGHRS and CDR2 YFSETQ. The CDR3 spells CASRAVAYSQETQYF.